This TCR beta chain is from a study of CD8 T cells in Susac syndrome. This CDR3 contains 19 residues. V trimming: 4 bases; J trimming: 4 bases; junction bases outside the gene matches: 19. Germline V CDR1 and CDR2: SGHTA, FQGNSA. cDNA came from about 0.5 to 1 ug RNA primed by random hexamers. TCRdb reanalysed the immunoSEQ multiplex PCR reads using MiXCR and keeps one entry per CDR3 protein. The repertoire has 40,000 to 60,000 distinct CDR3 sequences, 90% to 95% of them found once; the top ten carry less than 0.55%. This clonotype originated in a human donor with multiple sclerosis. V gene TRBV7-2 combines with J gene TRBJ1-5, with 7 bases matching TRBD1. Sequencing input: CD8+ T cells from PBMCs. In DNA form, the CDR3 reads TGTGCCAGCAGCTCAATGAGACAGGGCGACTCCCCTCAAAATCAGCCCCAGCATTTT. This translates into CASSSMRQGDSPQNQPQHF.